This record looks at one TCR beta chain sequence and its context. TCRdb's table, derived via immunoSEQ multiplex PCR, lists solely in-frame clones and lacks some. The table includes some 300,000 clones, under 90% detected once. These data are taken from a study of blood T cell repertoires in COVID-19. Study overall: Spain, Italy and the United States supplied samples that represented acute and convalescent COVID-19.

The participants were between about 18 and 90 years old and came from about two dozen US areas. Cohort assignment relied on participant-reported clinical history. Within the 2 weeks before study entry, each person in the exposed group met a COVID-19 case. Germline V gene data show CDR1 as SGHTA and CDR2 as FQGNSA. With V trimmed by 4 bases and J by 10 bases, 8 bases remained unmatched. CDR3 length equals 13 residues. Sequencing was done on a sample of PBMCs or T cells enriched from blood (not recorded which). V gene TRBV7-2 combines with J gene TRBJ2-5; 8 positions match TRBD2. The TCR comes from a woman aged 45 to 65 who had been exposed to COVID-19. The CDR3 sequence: CASSSTAAGGQYF. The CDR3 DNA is TGTGCCAGCAGCTCCACGGCCGCGGGGGGCCAGTACTTC. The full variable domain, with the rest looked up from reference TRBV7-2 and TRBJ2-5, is GAGVSQSPSNKVTEKGKDVELRCDPISGHTALYWYRQSLGQGLEFLIYFQGNSAPDKSGLPSDRFSAERTGGSVSTLTIQRTQQEDSAVYLCASSSTAAGGQYFGPGTRLLVL.